This T cell receptor beta chain was documented in a study of T cell changes during pregnancy in multiple sclerosis. This CDR3 contains 17 residues. V was cut by 5 bases and J by 4 bases, with 18 bases left in between. CDR1 is SGHAT, CDR2 FQDESV, per germline (reference sequence). Using immunoSEQ multiplex PCR, the repertoire was profiled, and TCRdb retains in-frame clones only, with some absent. The sample contains tens of thousands of clones, 91% of which appear only once. Material: peripheral blood, obtained after pregnancy. The chain combines TRBV11-1 with TRBJ2-6; no firm D call. This receptor was taken from a female donor in good health, enrolled as a control in a pregnancy study. The chain's CDR3 is CASSRVNEVVGANVLTF. In DNA, the CDR3 is TGTGCCAGCAGCCGAGTAAATGAGGTGGTAGGGGCCAACGTCCTGACTTTC.